Presented here are 2 T cell receptor beta chains from one specimen sequenced in a study of Graves' ophthalmopathy and Graves' hyperthyroidism. CDR3 regions of TCR beta were amplified from RNA transcripts. The first-round RT-PCR employed HTBI primers together with the Qiagen OneStep RT-PCR kit. A multiplex PCR was then performed as the second round. TCRdb independently ran MiXCR on the multiplex PCR reads; one entry per CDR3 protein. The data show under 350,000 distinct CDR3 sequences, with about a sixth seen just once and over 9% held by the top ten. The sample comprised peripheral blood. The receptors originated from an adult man with Graves' ophthalmopathy.

This clonotype was found many times. The V and J genes are TRBV10-1 and TRBJ2-2; D is perhaps TRBD1 (6 bases). Germline loops: CDR1 WNHNN, CDR2 SYGVQD (reference sequence). The CDR3 sequence is 13 residues long. V lost 4 bases and J lost 8, with 11 bases in between. This CDR3 is CASSVAQGGELFF. CDR3 DNA sequence: TGCGCCAGCAGTGTAGCACAGGGAGGGGAGCTGTTTTTT.

This clonotype came up many times. The chain has TRBV12-3 or TRBV12-4 and TRBJ2-5, with D tentatively TRBD2 (5 bases). The CDR3 totals 16 residues. The ends were cut back, 4 bases at V and 3 bases at J, with 18 bases in the middle. The CDR3 spells CASSYGGGPRKETQYF. The CDR3 nucleotides are TGTGCCAGCAGTTATGGAGGTGGGCCCCGGAAAGAGACCCAGTACTTC.